Listed here are 5 T cell receptor beta chains from one sample, sequenced in a study of blood T cell repertoires in COVID-19. Measured with immunoSEQ multiplex PCR; TCRdb has only the in-frame clones, and not every one. The data show about 90,000 clones, with 90% seen just once and over 4.5% held by the top ten. Sequencing was done on a sample of peripheral blood. These receptors all come from a man aged 50 or older with acute or convalescent COVID-19.

This chain uses TRBV19 with TRBJ2-1; D call uncertain. CDR1 is LNHDA, CDR2 SQIVND, per germline (reference sequence). The CDR3 contains 13 residues. Trimming stripped 6 bases from V and 2 bases from J, with 8 bases between. The CDR3 region is CASRMGTYNEQFF. The CDR3 DNA sequence: TGTGCCAGTAGGATGGGCACCTACAATGAGCAGTTCTTC. Filled out from reference TRBV19 and TRBJ2-1, the complete variable domain reads DGGITQSPKYLFRKEGQNVTLSCEQNLNHDAMYWYRQDPGQGLRLIYYSQIVNDFQKGDIAEGYSVSREKKESFPLTVTSAQKNPTAFYLCASRMGTYNEQFFGPGTRLTVL.

The chain links TRBV10-3 to TRBJ2-7; 9 bases map to TRBD1. After removal of 5 bases from V and 6 bases from J, the junction contained 8 bases not matched to a gene. CDR3 length: 14 residues. Germline loops: CDR1 ENHRY, CDR2 SYGVKD. The CDR3 DNA reads TGTGCCATCAGTAACAGGGGGCGCGGAAGCGAGCAGTACTTC. This codes for CAISNRGRGSEQYF.

The J gene is TRBJ2-2, the V gene TRBV6-5, with TRBD1 identical over 7 bases. The trim removed 2 bases at V and 4 bases at J, leaving 7 bases unmatched. CDR1 and CDR2 (germline): MNHEY, SVGAGI. CDR3 length equals 16 residues. The CDR3 DNA follows: TGTGCCAGCAGTTACAGGGCCGGGACAGTCACCGGGGAGCTGTTTTTT. Translating gives CASSYRAGTVTGELFF.

The J gene is TRBJ2-1, the V gene TRBV30, with 13 bases that match TRBD2. CDR1 and CDR2 (germline): GTSNPN, SVGIG (reference sequence). There are 15 residues in the CDR3. After removal of 5 bases from V and 10 bases from J, the junction contained 11 bases not matched to a gene. The CDR3 bases are TGTGCCTGGGGGGGAGGACTAGCGGGAGCAGACGAGCAGTTCTTC. It codes for CAWGGGLAGADEQFF.

CDR3: CASKPGSDEQFF. In nucleotides, the CDR3 is TGTGCCAGCAAACCAGGGTCGGATGAGCAGTTCTTC. The V call is TRBV2, the J call TRBJ2-1, with a possible D match to TRBD1 (5 bases). Trimming stripped 7 bases from V and 8 bases from J, with 12 bases between. Germline V gene lookup returns CDR1 SNHLY and CDR2 FYNNEI. This CDR3 is built from 12 residues. The full variable domain, its missing parts supplied by reference TRBV2 and TRBJ2-1, is EPEVTQTPSHQVTQMGQEVILRCVPISNHLYFYWYRQILGQKVEFLVSFYNNEISEKSEIFDDQFSVERPDGSNFTLKIRSTKLEDSAMYFCASKPGSDEQFFGPGTRLTVL.